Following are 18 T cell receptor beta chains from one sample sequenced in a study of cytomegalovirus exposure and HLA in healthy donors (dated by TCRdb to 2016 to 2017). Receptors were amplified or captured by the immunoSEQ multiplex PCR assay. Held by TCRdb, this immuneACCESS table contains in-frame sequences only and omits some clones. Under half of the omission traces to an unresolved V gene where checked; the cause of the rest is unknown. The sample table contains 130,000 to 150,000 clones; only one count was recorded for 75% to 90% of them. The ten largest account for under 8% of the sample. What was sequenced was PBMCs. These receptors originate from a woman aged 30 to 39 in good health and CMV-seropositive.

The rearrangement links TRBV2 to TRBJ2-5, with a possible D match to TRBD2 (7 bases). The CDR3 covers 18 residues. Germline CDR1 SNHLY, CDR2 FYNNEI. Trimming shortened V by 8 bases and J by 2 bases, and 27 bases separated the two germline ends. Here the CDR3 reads CASGIGVRGRTRQETQYF. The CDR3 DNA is TGTGCCAGCGGAATCGGAGTGCGGGGGCGGACTCGGCAAGAGACCCAGTACTTC.

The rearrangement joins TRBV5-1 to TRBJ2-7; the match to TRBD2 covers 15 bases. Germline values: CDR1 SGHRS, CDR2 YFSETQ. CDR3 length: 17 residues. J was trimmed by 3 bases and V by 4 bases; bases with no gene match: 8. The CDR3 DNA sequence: TGCGCCAGCAGCGCAGTCCCGGGACTAGCGGGAGGCTACGAGCAGTACTTC. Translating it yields CASSAVPGLAGGYEQYF.

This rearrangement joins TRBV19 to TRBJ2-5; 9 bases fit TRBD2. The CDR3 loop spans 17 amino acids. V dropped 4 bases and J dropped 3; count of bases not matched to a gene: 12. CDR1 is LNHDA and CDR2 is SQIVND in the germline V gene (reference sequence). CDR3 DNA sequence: TGTGCCAGTAGTACCGCCGGCCCGACTAGCGGTAAAGAGACCCAGTACTTC. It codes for CASSTAGPTSGKETQYF.

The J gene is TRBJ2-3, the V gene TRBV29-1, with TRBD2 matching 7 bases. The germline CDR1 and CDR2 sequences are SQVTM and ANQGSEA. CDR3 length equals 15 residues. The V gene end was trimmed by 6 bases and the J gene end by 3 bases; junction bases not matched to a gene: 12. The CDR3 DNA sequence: TGCAGCGTGGCCCCTCCGGGGGGAAGGACAGATACGCAGTATTTT. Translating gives CSVAPPGGRTDTQYF.

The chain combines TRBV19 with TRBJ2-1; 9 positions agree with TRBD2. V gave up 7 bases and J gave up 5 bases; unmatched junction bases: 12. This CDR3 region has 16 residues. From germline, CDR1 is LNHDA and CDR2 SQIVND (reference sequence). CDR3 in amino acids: CASKNNPGLANNEQFF. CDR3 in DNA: TGTGCCAGTAAGAACAATCCGGGACTAGCTAACAATGAGCAGTTCTTC. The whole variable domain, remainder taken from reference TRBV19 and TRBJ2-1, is DGGITQSPKYLFRKEGQNVTLSCEQNLNHDAMYWYRQDPGQGLRLIYYSQIVNDFQKGDIAEGYSVSREKKESFPLTVTSAQKNPTAFYLCASKNNPGLANNEQFFGPGTRLTVL.

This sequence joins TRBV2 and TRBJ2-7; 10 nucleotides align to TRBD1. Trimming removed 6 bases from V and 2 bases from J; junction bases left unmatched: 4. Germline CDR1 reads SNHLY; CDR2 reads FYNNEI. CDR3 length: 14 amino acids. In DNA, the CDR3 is TGTGCCAGCAGCCGGGACAGGGGTACCTACGAGCAGTACTTC. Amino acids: CASSRDRGTYEQYF.

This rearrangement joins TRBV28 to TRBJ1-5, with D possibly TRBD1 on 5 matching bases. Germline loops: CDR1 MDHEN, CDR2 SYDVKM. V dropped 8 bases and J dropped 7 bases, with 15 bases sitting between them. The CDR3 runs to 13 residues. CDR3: CASGGEGYQPQHF. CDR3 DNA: TGTGCCAGCGGGGGGGAGGGGTACCAGCCCCAGCATTTT.

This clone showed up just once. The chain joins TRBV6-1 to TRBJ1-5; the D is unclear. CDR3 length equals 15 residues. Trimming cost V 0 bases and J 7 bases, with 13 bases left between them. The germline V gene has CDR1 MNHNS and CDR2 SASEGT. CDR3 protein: CASSEAPGVAQPQHF. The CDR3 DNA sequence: TGTGCCAGCAGTGAAGCGCCGGGAGTCGCGCAGCCCCAGCATTTT.

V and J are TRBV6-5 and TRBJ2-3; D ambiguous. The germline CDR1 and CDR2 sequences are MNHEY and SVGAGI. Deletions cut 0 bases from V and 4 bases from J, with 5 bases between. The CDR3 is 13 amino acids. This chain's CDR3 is CASSYSRADTQYF. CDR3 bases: TGTGCCAGCAGTTACTCCCGGGCAGATACGCAGTATTTT.

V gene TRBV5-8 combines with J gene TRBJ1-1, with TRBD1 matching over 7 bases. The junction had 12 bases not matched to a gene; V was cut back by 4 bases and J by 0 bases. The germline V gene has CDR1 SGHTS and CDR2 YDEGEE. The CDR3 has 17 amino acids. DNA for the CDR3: TGTGCCAGCAGCCTCCCCAGGGGGTTTAATTTGAACACTGAAGCTTTCTTT. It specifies CASSLPRGFNLNTEAFF.

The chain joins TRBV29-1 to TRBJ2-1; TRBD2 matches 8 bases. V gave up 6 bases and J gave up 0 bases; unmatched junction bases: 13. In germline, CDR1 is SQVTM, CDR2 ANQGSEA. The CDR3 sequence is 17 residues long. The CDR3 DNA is TGCAGCGTCGGCGGACTGAGCGGGGGAAGCTCCTACAATGAGCAGTTCTTC. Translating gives CSVGGLSGGSSYNEQFF.

CDR3 nucleotide sequence: TGTGCCAGCAGCTTACCCTGGGGACAGGCTCTGAGAAACACCATATATTTT. Its protein product is CASSLPWGQALRNTIYF. The genes are TRBV7-9 and TRBJ1-3, with 8 positions matching TRBD1. Per germline, CDR1 SEHNR and CDR2 FQNEAQ (reference sequence). CDR3 size: 17 residues. J was trimmed by 5 bases and V by 2 bases; bases with no gene match: 11.

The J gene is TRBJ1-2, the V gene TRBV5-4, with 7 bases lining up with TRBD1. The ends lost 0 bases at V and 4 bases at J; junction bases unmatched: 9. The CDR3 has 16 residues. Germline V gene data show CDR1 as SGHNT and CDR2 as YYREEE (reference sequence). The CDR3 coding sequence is TGTGCCAGCAGCTTGGCCGGACAGGCCTACTTCTATGGCTACACCTTC. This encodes CASSLAGQAYFYGYTF.

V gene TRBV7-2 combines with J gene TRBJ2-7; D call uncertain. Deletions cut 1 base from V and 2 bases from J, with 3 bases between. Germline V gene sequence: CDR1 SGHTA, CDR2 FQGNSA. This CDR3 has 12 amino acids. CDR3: CASSLVTYEQYF. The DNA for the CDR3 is TGTGCCAGCAGCTTAGTAACCTACGAGCAGTACTTC.

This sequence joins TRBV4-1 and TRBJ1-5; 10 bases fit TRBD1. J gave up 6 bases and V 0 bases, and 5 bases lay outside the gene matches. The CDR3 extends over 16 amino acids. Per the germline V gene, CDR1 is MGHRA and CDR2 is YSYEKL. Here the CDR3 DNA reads TGCGCCAGCAGCCAAGAAGGGACAGGGGTAATTCAGCCCCAGCATTTT. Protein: CASSQEGTGVIQPQHF.

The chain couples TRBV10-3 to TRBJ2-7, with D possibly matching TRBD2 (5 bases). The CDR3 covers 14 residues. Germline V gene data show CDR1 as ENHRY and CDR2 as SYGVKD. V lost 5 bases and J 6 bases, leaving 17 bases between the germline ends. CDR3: CAISPGLTFGEQYF. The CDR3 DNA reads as TGTGCCATCAGTCCTGGACTCACCTTCGGCGAGCAGTACTTC.

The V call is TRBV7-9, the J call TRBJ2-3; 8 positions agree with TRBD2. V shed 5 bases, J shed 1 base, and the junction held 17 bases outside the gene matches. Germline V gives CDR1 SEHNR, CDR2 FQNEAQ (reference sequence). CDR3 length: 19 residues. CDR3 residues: CASSPRLARKGGGTDTQYF. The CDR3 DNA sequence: TGTGCCAGCAGCCCAAGACTAGCGAGGAAAGGGGGGGGCACAGATACGCAGTATTTT.

The CDR3 nucleotides are TGCGCCAGCAGCTTAGGGACCGACAGGGCAACTGGAAACACCATATATTTT. Translating gives CASSLGTDRATGNTIYF. The chain is built from TRBV5-1 and TRBJ1-3; TRBD1 matches 7 bases. Trimming removed 2 bases from V and 2 bases from J; junction bases left unmatched: 10. Germline assignment: CDR1 SGHRS and CDR2 YFSETQ. The CDR3 runs to 17 residues.